What follows is one T cell receptor (beta chain) and its context. This clone appeared a single time. No antigen is known for it. No quality values exist for individual bases; no much larger clone is one base distant. TCRbeta CDR3 regions were amplified from genomic DNA using the immunoSEQ Assay, a bias-controlled multiplex PCR. The original methods were these. The number of nucleated cells in each sample was estimated from the amplification of reference gene primers within the assay. To quantify the absolute abundance of each unique TCRbeta CDR3 rearrangement, sequence reads were collapsed and filtered. For each sample, productive Simpson clonality was calculated by taking the square root of Simpson's diversity index across productive rearrangements. Sourced from immuneACCESS, this table was stored by TCRdb with only in-frame sequences that have V and J called. A share of the clones is absent; for the studies checked, an unresolved V gene accounts for under half, and the remainder has no known explanation. V, J and clone size are taken as reported in that table, and D and trimming were inferred from the DNA itself. Recorded for this sample are hundreds of thousands of clones; more than 85% of them occurred a single time. The ten largest clones take up about 4.6% of the sample.

These data are taken from a study of blood T cell repertoires in COVID-19 (TCRdb year 2020). Background on the whole study: Collaborator samples came from the United States, Italy and Spain and covered acute and convalescent phases of COVID-19. A de-identified subject ID, COVID-19 status, age in years and sex were almost always included in the sample metadata. HLA class I and class II types, where available, came from metadata supplied by the sample provider rather than from assay-based typing. The material from the prospective study consisted of cDNA or gDNA derived from T cells, B-cell-depleted T cells, or PBMCs. The repertoires were released in a freely available public database meant as a resource for research on the immune response to SARS-CoV-2. Subjects who had been exposed to COVID-19, were actively infected with it, or had recovered from it provided the deeply sampled blood TCRbeta repertoires that made up the dataset. The samples were drawn from two sources: the first 160 participants of the ongoing ImmuneRACE study, and 1,000 to 1,500 subjects contributed by 6 global collaborators. Findings and caveats that apply to the study as a whole: How much clinical and demographic metadata was included differed by source and by participant, and the metadata was provided uncurated.

The junction shows trimming of 4 bases on V and 0 bases on J, and the gene matches do not reach 5 bases of it. For CDR1 and CDR2, the germline V gene lists SGHRS and YFSETQ. Its CDR3 holds 16 amino acids, cysteine through phenylalanine. Kept here is only the CDR3 DNA, which spans 48 bases and is read in frame from base 1. Collaborating institutions collected whole blood in K2EDTA tubes following their own protocols. For TCRbeta analysis, collaborators shipped samples as frozen whole blood, isolated PBMCs, or DNA extracted from either of those sample types. The TCR sequence derives from a man in his forties with acute or convalescent COVID-19. The rearrangement combines TRBV5-1 with TRBJ2-1, with 9 bases aligning to TRBD2. The sequencing sample was made of peripheral blood. The CDR3 in this case is CASSQAGGSSYNEQFF. DNA sequence: TGCGCCAGCAGCCAAGCGGGGGGCAGCTCCTACAATGAGCAGTTCTTC.